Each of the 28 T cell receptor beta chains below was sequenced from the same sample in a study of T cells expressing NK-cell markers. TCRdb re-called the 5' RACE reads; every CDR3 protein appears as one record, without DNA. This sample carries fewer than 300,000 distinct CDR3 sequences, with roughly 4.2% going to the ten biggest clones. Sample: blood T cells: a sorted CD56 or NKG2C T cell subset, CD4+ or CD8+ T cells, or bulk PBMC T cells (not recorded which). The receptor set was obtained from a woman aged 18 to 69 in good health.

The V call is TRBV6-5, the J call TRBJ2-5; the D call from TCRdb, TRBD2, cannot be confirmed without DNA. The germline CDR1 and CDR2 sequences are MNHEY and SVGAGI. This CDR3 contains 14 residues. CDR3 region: CASSYSALQETQYF.

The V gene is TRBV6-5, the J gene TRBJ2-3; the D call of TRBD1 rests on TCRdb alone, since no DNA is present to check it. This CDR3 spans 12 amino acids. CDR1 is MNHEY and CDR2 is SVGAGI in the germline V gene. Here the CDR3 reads CASSIRGDTQYF.

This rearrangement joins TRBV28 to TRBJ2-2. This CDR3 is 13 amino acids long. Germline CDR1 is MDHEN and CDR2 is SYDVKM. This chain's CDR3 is CASSFEDTGELFF.

The CDR3 sequence: CASSPDGDNSPLHF. This sequence joins TRBV7-9 and TRBJ1-6; no DNA is available, so the TRBD1 call from TCRdb remains unchecked. This CDR3 region has 14 residues. Germline CDR1 is SEHNR and CDR2 is FQNEAQ (reference sequence).

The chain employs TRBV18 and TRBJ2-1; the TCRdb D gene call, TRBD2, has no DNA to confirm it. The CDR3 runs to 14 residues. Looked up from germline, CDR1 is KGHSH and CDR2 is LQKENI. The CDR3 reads CASSIAGSYYEQFF.

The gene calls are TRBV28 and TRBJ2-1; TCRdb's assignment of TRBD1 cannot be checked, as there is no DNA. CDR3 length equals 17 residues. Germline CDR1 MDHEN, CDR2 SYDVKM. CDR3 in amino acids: CASSSRSRTGKANEQFF.

CDR3 region: CSAREGRDNEQFF. V and J are TRBV20-1 and TRBJ2-1. This CDR3 is 13 amino acids long. Germline CDR1 is DFQATT and CDR2 is SNEGSKA (reference sequence).

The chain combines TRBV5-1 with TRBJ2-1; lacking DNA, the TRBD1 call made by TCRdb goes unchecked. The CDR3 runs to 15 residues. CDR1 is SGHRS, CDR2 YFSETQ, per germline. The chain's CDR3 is CASSLGGTIGNEQFF.

This CDR3 reads CASSSNPGQRYNEQFF. The rearrangement links TRBV5-1 to TRBJ2-1; TCRdb selects TRBD1, and the lack of DNA leaves this call unchecked. CDR3 length equals 16 residues. CDR1 and CDR2 from the germline V gene are SGHRS and YFSETQ.

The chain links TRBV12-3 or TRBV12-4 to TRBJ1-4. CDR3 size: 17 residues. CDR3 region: CASSFVRLEEGTEKLFF.

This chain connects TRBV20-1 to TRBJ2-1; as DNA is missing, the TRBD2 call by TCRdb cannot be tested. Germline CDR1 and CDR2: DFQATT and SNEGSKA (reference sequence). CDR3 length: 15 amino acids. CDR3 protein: CSAGPSKRTYNEQFF.

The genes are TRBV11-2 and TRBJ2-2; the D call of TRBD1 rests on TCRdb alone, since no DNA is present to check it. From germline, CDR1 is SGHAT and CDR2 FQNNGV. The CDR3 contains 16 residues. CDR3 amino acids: CASSPRGTRQTGELFF.

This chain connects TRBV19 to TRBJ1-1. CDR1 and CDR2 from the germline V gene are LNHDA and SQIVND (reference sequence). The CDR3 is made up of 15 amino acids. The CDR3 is CASSMEAARNTEAFF. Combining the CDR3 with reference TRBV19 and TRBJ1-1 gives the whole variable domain DGGITQSPKYLFRKEGQNVTLSCEQNLNHDAMYWYRQDPGQGLRLIYYSQIVNDFQKGDIAEGYSVSREKKESFPLTVTSAQKNPTAFYLCASSMEAARNTEAFFGQGTRLTVV.

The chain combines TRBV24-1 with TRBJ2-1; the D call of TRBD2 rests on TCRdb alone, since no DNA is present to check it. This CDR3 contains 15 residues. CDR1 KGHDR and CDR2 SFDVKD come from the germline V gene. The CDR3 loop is CATSDLAGGRYEQFF.

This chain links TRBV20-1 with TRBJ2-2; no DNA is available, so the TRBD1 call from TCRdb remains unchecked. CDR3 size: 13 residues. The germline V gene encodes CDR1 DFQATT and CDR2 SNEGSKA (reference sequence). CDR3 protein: CSVLDRNTGELFF.

CDR3: CASNPDPGTGLSSGANVLTF. V and J are TRBV5-6 and TRBJ2-6; TCRdb's D call of TRBD1 is untestable without DNA. There are 20 residues in the CDR3. Germline CDR1 SGHDT, CDR2 YYEEEE. Full variable domain (rest looked up from reference TRBV5-6 and TRBJ2-6): DAGVTQSPTHLIKTRGQQVTLRCSPKSGHDTVSWYQQALGQGPQFIFQYYEEEERQRGNFPDRFSGHQFPNYSSELNVNALLLGDSALYLCASNPDPGTGLSSGANVLTFGAGSRLTVL.

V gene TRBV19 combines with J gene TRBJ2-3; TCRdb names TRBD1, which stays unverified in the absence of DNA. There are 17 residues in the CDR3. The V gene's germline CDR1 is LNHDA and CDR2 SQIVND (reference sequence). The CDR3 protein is CASSVLLRGTRTDTQYF.

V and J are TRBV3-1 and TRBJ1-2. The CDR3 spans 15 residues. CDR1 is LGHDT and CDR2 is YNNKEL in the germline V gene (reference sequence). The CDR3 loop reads CASSFRTPANYGYTF.

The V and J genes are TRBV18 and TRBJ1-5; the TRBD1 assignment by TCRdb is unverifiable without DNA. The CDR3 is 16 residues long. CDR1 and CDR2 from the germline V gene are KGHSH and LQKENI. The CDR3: CASSPQGQGPNQPQHF.

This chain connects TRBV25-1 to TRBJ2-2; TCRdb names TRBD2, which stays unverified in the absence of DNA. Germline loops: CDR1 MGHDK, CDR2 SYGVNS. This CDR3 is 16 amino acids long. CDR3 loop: CASRDSSGSLTGELFF. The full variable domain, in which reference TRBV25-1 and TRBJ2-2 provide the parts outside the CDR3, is EADIYQTPRYLVIGTGKKITLECSQTMGHDKMYWYQQDPGMELHLIHYSYGVNSTEKGDLSSESTVSRIRTEHFPLTLESARPSHTSQYLCASRDSSGSLTGELFFGEGSRLTVL.

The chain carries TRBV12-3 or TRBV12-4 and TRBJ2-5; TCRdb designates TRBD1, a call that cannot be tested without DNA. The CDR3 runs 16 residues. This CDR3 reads CASSFSGSPPQETQYF.

The CDR3: CASSSKDRANNEQFF. This rearrangement joins TRBV5-4 to TRBJ2-1; checking the TCRdb D call of TRBD1 is not possible without DNA. CDR1 and CDR2 from the germline V gene are SGHNT and YYREEE (reference sequence). CDR3 length: 15 amino acids.

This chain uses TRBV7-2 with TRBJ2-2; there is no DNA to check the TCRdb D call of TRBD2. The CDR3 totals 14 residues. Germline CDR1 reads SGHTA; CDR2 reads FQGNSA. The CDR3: CASSRQGGTGELFF.

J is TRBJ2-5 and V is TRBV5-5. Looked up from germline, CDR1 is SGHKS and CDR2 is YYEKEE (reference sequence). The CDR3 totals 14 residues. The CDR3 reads CASSLGQIQETQYF.

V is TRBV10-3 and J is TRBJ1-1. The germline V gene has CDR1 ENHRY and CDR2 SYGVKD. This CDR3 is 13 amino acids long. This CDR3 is CAISFDQPGEAFF.

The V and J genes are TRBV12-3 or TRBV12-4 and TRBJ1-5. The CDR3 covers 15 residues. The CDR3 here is CASSPGLVDNQPQHF.

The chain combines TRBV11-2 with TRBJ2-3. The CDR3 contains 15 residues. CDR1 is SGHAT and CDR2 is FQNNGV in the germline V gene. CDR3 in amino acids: CASSLDPGIPDTQYF. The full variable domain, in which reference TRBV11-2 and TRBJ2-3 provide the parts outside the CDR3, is EAGVAQSPRYKIIEKRQSVAFWCNPISGHATLYWYQQILGQGPKLLIQFQNNGVVDDSQLPKDRFSAERLKGVDSTLKIQPAKLEDSAVYLCASSLDPGIPDTQYFGPGTRLTVL.

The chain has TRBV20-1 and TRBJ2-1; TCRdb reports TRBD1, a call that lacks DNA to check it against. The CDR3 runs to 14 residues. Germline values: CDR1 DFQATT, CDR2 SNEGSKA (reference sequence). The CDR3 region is CSGRGGGSYNEQFF.